This TCR beta chain stems from a study of human T cells and chemical hapten exposure. Study overall: Mostly female, the patients presented with alopecia areata, totalis or universalis.

Library construction involved attaching unique molecular identifiers to individual cDNA molecules, which allowed quantitative, reproducible TCR counting. TCRdb redid the calling of the RACE reads with MiXCR, one entry per CDR3 protein. The table records more than 95,000 distinct CDR3 sequences, less than 40% of them present only once. This clonotype was seen a few times. The time point: patch test 3, about 24 weeks after DPC sensitization. As to treatment: therapeutic diphenylcyclopropenone sensitization with weekly scalp DPC. The study enrolled 18 to 70-year-old alopecia patients suitable for DPC. Total RNA was isolated from whole blood that had not been fractionated. Sequences were derived from whole blood, sampled in connection with sensitization to the hapten diphenylcyclopropenone (DPC). The receptor comes from a man in his forties with alopecia areata. Some clones in this sample may be carry-over from other donors' samples.

The CDR3 DNA sequence: TGTGCCACCAGCAGAGATATCGGGAGAGAGACCCAGTACTTC. Protein sequence: CATSRDIGRETQYF. The chain links TRBV15 to TRBJ2-5, with D possibly TRBD2 on 6 matching bases. Per germline, CDR1 LNHNV and CDR2 YYDKDF (reference sequence). Trimming cost V 0 bases and J 4 bases, with 9 bases left between them. The length of the CDR3 is 14 residues. Based on the CDR3 plus reference TRBV15 and TRBJ2-5, the full variable domain is DAMVIQNPRYQVTQFGKPVTLSCSQTLNHNVMYWYQQKSSQAPKLLFHYYDKDFNNEADTPDNFQSRRPNTSFCFLDIRSPGLGDTAMYLCATSRDIGRETQYFGPGTRLLVL.